The 21 T cell receptor beta chains reported below all come from one sample, sequenced in a study of CD8 T cells in ankylosing spondylitis. TCRdb reanalysed the 5' RACE reads using MiXCR and keeps one entry per CDR3 protein. The sample includes 240,000 or so distinct CDR3 sequences, about 10% seen only once; the top ten take around 6.5%. The sequencing sample was made of blood, either unsorted or a sorted T cell fraction (not recorded which). The receptors stem from a male donor with ankylosing spondylitis or in good health (not recorded which).

This clonotype was recorded at least ten times. The chain couples TRBV9 to TRBJ2-2; possibly TRBD1 for D (6 bases). Germline loops: CDR1 SGDLS, CDR2 YYNGEE. CDR3 size: 15 residues. Trimming stripped 0 bases from V and 6 bases from J, with 12 bases between. The CDR3 spells CASSVGGRGPGELFF. The CDR3 coding sequence is TGTGCCAGCAGCGTAGGTGGCAGGGGACCCGGGGAGCTGTTTTTT.

The sample holds many counts of this clonotype. This sequence joins TRBV12-3 or TRBV12-4 and TRBJ2-2; D is perhaps TRBD2 (6 bases). V lost 6 bases and J lost 1, with 9 bases in between. The CDR3 extends over 14 amino acids. The CDR3 nucleotides read TGTGCCAGCAGCCGTAGCGGGAACACCGGGGAGCTGTTTTTT. This encodes CASSRSGNTGELFF.

This clonotype was picked up many times. The rearrangement joins TRBV20-1 to TRBJ2-5; TRBD2 matches 10 bases. The V gene end was trimmed by 5 bases and the J gene end by 2 bases; junction bases not matched to a gene: 14. CDR3 length: 17 amino acids. Germline values: CDR1 DFQATT, CDR2 SNEGSKA (reference sequence). For the CDR3, the DNA is TGCAGTGCTGAGAAATCCGGGACTAGCGTATCACAAGAGACCCAGTACTTC. Amino acid sequence: CSAEKSGTSVSQETQYF.

There are many counts of this clonotype. The chain recombines TRBV20-1 with TRBJ2-1; D is unclear. Trimming cost V 3 bases and J 0 bases, with 9 bases left between them. This CDR3 has 14 amino acids. Per the germline V gene, CDR1 is DFQATT and CDR2 is SNEGSKA (reference sequence). The CDR3 region is CSASSMSSYNEQFF. In nucleotides, the CDR3 is TGCAGTGCTAGTTCGATGAGCTCCTACAATGAGCAGTTCTTC.

The sample holds many counts of this clonotype. The J gene is TRBJ2-1, the V gene TRBV6-2 or TRBV6-3; D remains ambiguous. V was shortened by 9 bases and J by 5 bases, with 8 bases between the two germline ends. The CDR3 has 11 residues. Germline V gene sequence: CDR1 MNHEY, CDR2 SVGEGT. CDR3 bases: TGTGCCAGTAGACGAGACAATGAGCAGTTCTTC. Its translation is CASRRDNEQFF.

This clonotype was found many times. This chain connects TRBV27 to TRBJ2-1, with TRBD2 identical over 10 bases. The CDR3 is 15 residues long. Trimming removed 6 bases from V and 3 bases from J; junction bases left unmatched: 5. Germline V gene lookup returns CDR1 MNHEY and CDR2 SMNVEV (reference sequence). CDR3 nucleotides: TGTGCCAGCAGCGTTAGCGGGGGGTACTACAATGAGCAGTTCTTC. This sequence encodes CASSVSGGYYNEQFF.

The CDR3 sequence: CASGALTGGDNQETQYF. The CDR3 DNA is TGTGCCAGCGGAGCCTTAACAGGGGGAGACAATCAAGAGACCCAGTACTTC. This sequence joins TRBV25-1 and TRBJ2-5; TRBD1 aligns across 8 bases. With 8 bases clipped from V and 2 bases from J, the junction kept 16 bases outside the gene matches. This CDR3 is built from 17 residues. Germline V lookup: CDR1 MGHDK, CDR2 SYGVNS.

The V and J genes are TRBV7-9 and TRBJ1-2; D unresolved. Germline CDR1 and CDR2: SEHNR and FQNEAQ (reference sequence). V was cut by 4 bases and J by 2 bases, with 8 bases left in between. The CDR3 extends over 13 amino acids. The CDR3 is CASSSNGNYGYTF. CDR3 DNA: TGTGCCAGCAGCTCTAACGGGAACTATGGCTACACCTTC.

This clonotype was seen at least ten times. V gene TRBV5-1 combines with J gene TRBJ2-3; TRBD2 matches 11 bases. This CDR3 comprises 16 residues. CDR1 is SGHRS and CDR2 is YFSETQ in the germline V gene. V lost 0 bases and J lost 4; bases outside the gene matches: 4. CDR3 sequence reads: CASSLELAGEPDTQYF. In DNA form, the CDR3 reads TGCGCCAGCAGCTTGGAACTAGCGGGGGAACCAGATACGCAGTATTTT.

At least ten counts were recorded for this clonotype. The chain has TRBV12-3 or TRBV12-4 and TRBJ1-1, with D unresolved. There are 12 residues in the CDR3. The V gene lost 5 bases and the J gene lost 11 bases, with 15 bases spanning the gap. CDR3: CASSDPDNRAFF. CDR3 sequence (DNA): TGTGCCAGCAGTGATCCAGACAATCGGGCTTTCTTT.

This clonotype was seen many times. V is TRBV5-1 and J is TRBJ2-2; D might be TRBD2 (5 bases). The CDR3 loop spans 14 amino acids. V lost 4 bases and J lost 2, with 9 bases in between. CDR1 SGHRS and CDR2 YFSETQ come from the germline V gene. The CDR3 reads CASSVGLNTGELFF. CDR3 coding DNA: TGCGCCAGCAGCGTAGGACTTAACACCGGGGAGCTGTTTTTT. The whole variable domain, remainder taken from reference TRBV5-1 and TRBJ2-2, is KAGVTQTPRYLIKTRGQQVTLSCSPISGHRSVSWYQQTPGQGLQFLFEYFSETQRNKGNFPGRFSGRQFSNSRSEMNVSTLELGDSALYLCASSVGLNTGELFFGEGSRLTVL.

This chain links TRBV11-2 with TRBJ2-7, with 7 positions matching TRBD1. This CDR3 comprises 17 residues. V was pared by 7 bases and J by 2 bases, with 17 bases of the junction left unmatched. Germline-derived CDR1 and CDR2 are SGHAT and FQNNGV. CDR3: CASMLLDRSWNTYEQYF. For the CDR3, the DNA is TGTGCCAGCATGCTCTTGGACAGGTCCTGGAATACCTACGAGCAGTACTTC.

This clonotype was observed many times. The genes are TRBV4-1 and TRBJ1-5, with D possibly TRBD1 on 5 matching bases. The length of the CDR3 is 15 residues. Trimming removed 4 bases at V and 4 bases at J, with 14 bases between. The germline V gene has CDR1 MGHRA and CDR2 YSYEKL. The chain's CDR3 is CASSLGTGDNQPQHF. In nucleotides, the CDR3 is TGCGCCAGCAGCCTCGGGACGGGGGATAATCAGCCCCAGCATTTT.

This clonotype was detected many times. The chain combines TRBV12-3 or TRBV12-4 with TRBJ2-3; a weak D match, TRBD1 (6 bases). V was clipped by 7 bases and J by 4 bases, with 9 bases between them. The CDR3 totals 12 residues. The CDR3 DNA reads as TGTGCCAGCACCGAGGGGGCAGATACGCAGTATTTT. It codes for CASTEGADTQYF.

The chain has TRBV20-1 and TRBJ2-4; 7 bases line up with TRBD1. Germline V gives CDR1 DFQATT, CDR2 SNEGSKA (reference sequence). J lost 2 bases, V lost 6 bases, and 4 bases had no gene match. This CDR3 is 13 amino acids long. The CDR3 sequence is CSANRGSKNIQYF. The CDR3 DNA is TGCAGTGCCAACAGGGGATCCAAAAACATTCAGTACTTC.

This clonotype has a count of ten or more. The chain recombines TRBV28 with TRBJ2-1; 7 bases map to TRBD2. Germline CDR1 and CDR2: MDHEN and SYDVKM. The CDR3 totals 16 residues. V shed 4 bases, J shed 3 bases, and the junction held 9 bases outside the gene matches. This chain's CDR3 is CASSSSAGLNYNEQFF. DNA for the CDR3: TGTGCCAGCAGTTCCTCCGCGGGACTAAACTACAATGAGCAGTTCTTC.

The table lists this clonotype with many counts. This chain joins TRBV20-1 and TRBJ2-3; possibly TRBD1 or TRBD2 for D (5 bases each). V lost 0 bases and J 1 base, leaving 11 bases between the germline ends. Germline assignment: CDR1 DFQATT and CDR2 SNEGSKA (reference sequence). The CDR3 sequence is 15 residues long. CDR3 nucleotide sequence: TGCAGTGCTAGAGAGTGGGGGTTCGGCACAGATACGCAGTATTTT. Translation gives CSAREWGFGTDTQYF.

This chain connects TRBV7-9 to TRBJ1-1; unclear D gene. Trimming stripped 5 bases from V and 0 bases from J, with 7 bases between. The CDR3 is 13 residues long. The germline CDR1 and CDR2 sequences are SEHNR and FQNEAQ (reference sequence). CDR3 region: CASSRTVNTEAFF. CDR3 bases: TGTGCCAGCAGCCGGACGGTGAACACTGAAGCTTTCTTT.

In its sample, this clonotype was seen many times. The gene calls are TRBV7-3 and TRBJ2-3; D not certain. Trimming removed 4 bases from V and 3 bases from J, with 11 bases in between. This CDR3 has 14 amino acids. Germline values: CDR1 SGHTA, CDR2 FQGTGA. As DNA, the CDR3 is TGTGCCAGCAGCTCCACAACTGCTACAGATACGCAGTATTTT. Translating gives CASSSTTATDTQYF.

This clonotype showed up many times. The CDR3 DNA reads TGCAGCGTTTTACCCCTCGGTACCGGGGAGCTGTTTTTT. Protein: CSVLPLGTGELFF. The gene calls are TRBV29-1 and TRBJ2-2; D call uncertain. The V end was cut by 5 bases, the J end by 5 bases, with 12 bases between. CDR3 length equals 13 residues. CDR1 is SQVTM, CDR2 ANQGSEA, per germline.

This clonotype was detected ten times or more. V gene TRBV12-3 or TRBV12-4 combines with J gene TRBJ2-3, with TRBD1 matching 8 bases. V gave up 6 bases and J gave up 1 base; unmatched junction bases: 3. The CDR3 totals 14 residues. In DNA, the CDR3 is TGTGCCAGCAGCTCCAGGGGGCGCACAGATACGCAGTATTTT. The encoded protein is CASSSRGRTDTQYF.